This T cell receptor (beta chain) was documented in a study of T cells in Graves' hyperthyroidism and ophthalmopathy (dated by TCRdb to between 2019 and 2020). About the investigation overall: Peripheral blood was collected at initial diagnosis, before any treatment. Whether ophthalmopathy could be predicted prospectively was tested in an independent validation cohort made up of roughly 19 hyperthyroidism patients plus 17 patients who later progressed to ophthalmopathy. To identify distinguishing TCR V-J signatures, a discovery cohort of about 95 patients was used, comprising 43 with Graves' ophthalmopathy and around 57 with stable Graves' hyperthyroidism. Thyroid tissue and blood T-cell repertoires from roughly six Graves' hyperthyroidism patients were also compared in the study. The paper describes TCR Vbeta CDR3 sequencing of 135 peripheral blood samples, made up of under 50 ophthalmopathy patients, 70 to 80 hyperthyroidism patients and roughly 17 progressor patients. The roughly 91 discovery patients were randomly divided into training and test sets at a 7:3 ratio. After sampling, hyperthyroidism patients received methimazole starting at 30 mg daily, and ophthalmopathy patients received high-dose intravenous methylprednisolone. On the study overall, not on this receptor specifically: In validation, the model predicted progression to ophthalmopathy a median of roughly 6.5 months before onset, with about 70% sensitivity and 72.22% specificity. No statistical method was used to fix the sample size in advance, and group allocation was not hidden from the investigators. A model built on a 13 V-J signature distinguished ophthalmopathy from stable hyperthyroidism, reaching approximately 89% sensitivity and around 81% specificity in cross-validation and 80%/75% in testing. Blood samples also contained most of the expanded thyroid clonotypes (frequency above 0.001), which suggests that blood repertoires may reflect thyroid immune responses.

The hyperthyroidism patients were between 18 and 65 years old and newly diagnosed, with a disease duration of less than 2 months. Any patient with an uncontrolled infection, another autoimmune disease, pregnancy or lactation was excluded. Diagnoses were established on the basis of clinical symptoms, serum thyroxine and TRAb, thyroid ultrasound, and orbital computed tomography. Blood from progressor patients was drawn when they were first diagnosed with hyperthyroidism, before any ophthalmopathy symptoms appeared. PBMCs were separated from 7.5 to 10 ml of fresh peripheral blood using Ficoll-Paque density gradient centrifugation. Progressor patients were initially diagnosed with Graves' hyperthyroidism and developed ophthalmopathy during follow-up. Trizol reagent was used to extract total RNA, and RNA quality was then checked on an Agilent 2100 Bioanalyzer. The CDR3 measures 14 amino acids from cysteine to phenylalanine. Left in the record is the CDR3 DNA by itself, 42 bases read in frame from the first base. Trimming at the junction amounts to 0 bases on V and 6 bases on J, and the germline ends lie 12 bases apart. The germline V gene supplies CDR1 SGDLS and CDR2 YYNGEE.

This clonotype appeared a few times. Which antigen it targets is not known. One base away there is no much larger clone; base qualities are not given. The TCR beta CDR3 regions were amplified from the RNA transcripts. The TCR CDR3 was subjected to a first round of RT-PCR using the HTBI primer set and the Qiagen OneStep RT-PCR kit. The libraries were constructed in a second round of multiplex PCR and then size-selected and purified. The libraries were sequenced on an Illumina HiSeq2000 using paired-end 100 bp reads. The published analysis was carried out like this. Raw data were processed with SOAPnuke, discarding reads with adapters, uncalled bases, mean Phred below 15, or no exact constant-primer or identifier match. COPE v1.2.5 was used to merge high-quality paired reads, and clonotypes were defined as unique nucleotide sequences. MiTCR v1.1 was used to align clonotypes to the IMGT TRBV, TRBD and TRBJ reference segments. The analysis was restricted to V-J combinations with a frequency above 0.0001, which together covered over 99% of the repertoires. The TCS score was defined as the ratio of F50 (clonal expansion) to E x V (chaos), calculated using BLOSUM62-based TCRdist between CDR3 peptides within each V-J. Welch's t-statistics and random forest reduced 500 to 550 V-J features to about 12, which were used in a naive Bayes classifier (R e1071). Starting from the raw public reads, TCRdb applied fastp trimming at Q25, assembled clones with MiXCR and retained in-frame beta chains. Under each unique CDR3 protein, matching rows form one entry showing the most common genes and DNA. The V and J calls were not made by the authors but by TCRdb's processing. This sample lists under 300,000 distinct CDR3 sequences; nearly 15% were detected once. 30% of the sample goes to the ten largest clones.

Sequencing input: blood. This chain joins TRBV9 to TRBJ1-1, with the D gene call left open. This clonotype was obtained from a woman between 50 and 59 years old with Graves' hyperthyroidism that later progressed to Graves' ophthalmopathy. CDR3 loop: CASSVGGRASEAFF. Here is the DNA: TGTGCCAGCAGCGTAGGTGGGAGGGCTTCTGAAGCTTTCTTT.